This passage covers 22 T cell receptor beta chains from one sample sequenced in a study of CD4 T cells in relation to SARS-CoV-2 and coronaviruses. Before the COVID-19 pandemic, during about 2011-2019, CD4+ T cells were taken from unexposed donors. CD4+ T cells were isolated from the cells after about 11 days of culture. No antigen has been identified for these receptors. Generated by immunoSEQ multiplex PCR, the TCRdb table keeps only in-frame clones and is missing some. The sample carries approximately 24,000 clones, 75% recorded once. The source material was CD4+ T cells from PBMCs, cultured in vitro. Receptors originate from a human donor in good health.

The rearrangement links TRBV30 to TRBJ2-7; tentatively, D is TRBD1 or TRBD2 (5 bases each). Trimming cost V 4 bases and J 2 bases, with 15 bases left between them. The V gene's germline CDR1 is GTSNPN and CDR2 SVGIG (reference sequence). The CDR3 has 14 amino acids. CDR3 loop: CAWTLGTATYEQYF. As DNA, the CDR3 is TGTGCCTGGACCTTGGGGACGGCAACCTACGAGCAGTACTTC.

The gene calls are TRBV5-1 and TRBJ2-2; TRBD2 might be the D (7 bases). CDR1 and CDR2 (germline): SGHRS, YFSETQ. There are 16 residues in the CDR3. Trimming pared 0 bases from V and 5 bases from J, leaving 14 bases between. The CDR3: CASSLGVRGATGELFF. Written as DNA, the CDR3 is TGCGCCAGCAGCTTGGGTGTTCGGGGGGCGACCGGGGAGCTGTTTTTT.

The rearrangement links TRBV5-1 to TRBJ1-6, with D possibly matching TRBD1 (5 bases). The ends were cut back, 0 bases at V and 4 bases at J, with 5 bases in the middle. CDR1 is SGHRS and CDR2 is YFSETQ in the germline V gene. The CDR3 is 14 amino acids. As DNA, the CDR3 is TGCGCCAGCAGCTTGGGACAGTATAATTCACCCCTCCACTTT. As protein: CASSLGQYNSPLHF.

This chain links TRBV7-6 with TRBJ2-1, with 7 bases lining up with TRBD2. The ends lost 1 base at V and 4 bases at J; junction bases unmatched: 7. The length of the CDR3 is 16 residues. Germline-derived CDR1 and CDR2 are SGHVS and FNYEAQ. Written as DNA, the CDR3 is TGTGCCAGCAGCTTAGTTGCTAGCGGATCATACAATGAGCAGTTCTTC. This translates into CASSLVASGSYNEQFF.

The V and J genes are TRBV5-1 and TRBJ1-6; D is uncertain. V was cut by 0 bases and J by 4 bases, with 8 bases left in between. There are 15 residues in the CDR3. Germline CDR1 is SGHRS and CDR2 is YFSETQ. CDR3 nucleotides: TGCGCCAGCAGCTTGGGGCAGGAATATAATTCACCCCTCCACTTT. Its translation: CASSLGQEYNSPLHF.

The chain has TRBV9 and TRBJ1-2; 7 nucleotides align to TRBD1. The J segment lost 6 bases and the V segment lost 4 bases, leaving 9 bases of the junction unmatched. From germline, CDR1 is SGDLS and CDR2 YYNGEE. The CDR3 loop spans 14 amino acids. The CDR3 spells CASSRDRALNGYTF. CDR3 nucleotide sequence: TGTGCCAGCAGCCGTGACAGGGCCCTTAATGGCTACACCTTC.

This chain uses TRBV2 with TRBJ1-1; D is possibly TRBD1 (6 bases). V dropped 4 bases and J dropped 4 bases, with 10 bases sitting between them. The germline V gene has CDR1 SNHLY and CDR2 FYNNEI. This CDR3 has 13 residues. The CDR3 here is CASSAGGPTEAFF. CDR3 bases: TGTGCCAGCAGTGCGGGGGGGCCCACTGAAGCTTTCTTT.

This clone was recorded once. The chain couples TRBV30 to TRBJ2-3; 7 bases align to TRBD2. V was clipped by 2 bases and J by 3 bases; unmatched bases: 5. The CDR3 extends over 14 amino acids. CDR1 and CDR2 from the germline V gene are GTSNPN and SVGIG (reference sequence). CDR3 nucleotides: TGTGCCTGGAGTCGGGCGGGAGATACAGATACGCAGTATTTT. Translated, it gives CAWSRAGDTDTQYF.

The gene calls are TRBV4-1 and TRBJ2-1, with 12 bases aligning to TRBD2. There are 17 residues in the CDR3. J lost 8 bases, V lost 3 bases, and 11 bases had no gene match. Germline-derived CDR1 and CDR2 are MGHRA and YSYEKL. The CDR3 loop reads CASSQTPSGGAGDEQFF. CDR3 nucleotides: TGCGCCAGCAGCCAGACTCCTAGCGGGGGGGCCGGGGATGAGCAGTTCTTC.

V usage is TRBV27 and J usage is TRBJ1-6; a possible D gene is TRBD1 (5 bases). CDR3 length: 19 amino acids. Trimming shortened V by 0 bases and J by 0 bases, and 15 bases separated the two germline ends. Per germline, CDR1 MNHEY and CDR2 SMNVEV (reference sequence). The CDR3 spells CASSLSRGGGSSYNSPLHF. The CDR3 nucleotides read TGTGCCAGCAGTTTATCGAGGGGTGGCGGGAGCTCCTATAATTCACCCCTCCACTTT.

The chain carries TRBV6-5 and TRBJ2-3; D is possibly TRBD1 or TRBD2 (5 bases each). This CDR3 has 14 amino acids. The V and J ends lost 6 bases and 3 bases respectively, with 13 bases between them. CDR1 MNHEY and CDR2 SVGAGI come from the germline V gene. CDR3 protein: CASSKGSGTDTQYF. CDR3 DNA: TGTGCCAGCAGCAAGGGGAGTGGTACAGATACGCAGTATTTT.

V is TRBV21-1 and J is TRBJ1-1; TRBD1, as called in the table, went unchecked against the DNA. TRBV21-1 is a recognized pseudogene. CDR3 length equals 15 residues. CDR3 nucleotides: TGTGCCAGCAGCACGCACTGGGACAGTAGTACTGAAGCTTTCTTT. Protein product: CASSTHWDSSTEAFF.

The rearrangement links TRBV11-3 to TRBJ2-7; D might be TRBD1 (6 bases). CDR1 and CDR2 from the germline V gene are SGHNT and YENEEA. The V and J ends lost 6 bases and 0 bases respectively, with 12 bases between them. This CDR3 comprises 14 residues. CDR3 bases: TGTGCCAGCAGTCAGGGGCCAAGCTCCTACGAGCAGTACTTC. It is translated as CASSQGPSSYEQYF.

The CDR3 DNA sequence: TGTGCCAGCAGCCTCAGGGGAACACCCCTCCACTTT. It encodes CASSLRGTPLHF. This chain joins TRBV7-9 and TRBJ1-6, with a weak D call TRBD1 (6 bases). Germline assignment: CDR1 SEHNR and CDR2 FQNEAQ (reference sequence). Trimming pared 5 bases from V and 11 bases from J, leaving 10 bases between. The CDR3 contains 12 residues.

The rearrangement joins TRBV4-1 to TRBJ1-1; TRBD1 might be the D (5 bases). The CDR3 is 16 residues long. The germline gives CDR1 MGHRA, CDR2 YSYEKL. With 1 base removed from V and 0 bases from J, the gap between germline ends came to 12 bases. The CDR3 loop is CASSQVVGQVNTEAFF. The CDR3 nucleotides are TGCGCCAGCAGCCAAGTTGTAGGACAAGTGAACACTGAAGCTTTCTTT.

The J gene is TRBJ1-6, the V gene TRBV5-4; tentatively, D is TRBD1 (5 bases). Trimming took 4 bases from V and 7 from J, leaving 18 bases between them. The CDR3 extends over 16 amino acids. Germline assignment: CDR1 SGHNT and CDR2 YYREEE (reference sequence). The CDR3 here is CASSQLSGPRNSPLHF. The CDR3 region has the DNA TGTGCCAGCAGCCAACTATCGGGACCCAGAAATTCACCCCTCCACTTT.

This clone was seen a few times. The gene calls are TRBV6-5 and TRBJ1-2; the match to TRBD1 covers 8 bases. Germline assignment: CDR1 MNHEY and CDR2 SVGAGI. The CDR3 extends over 14 amino acids. V was pared by 5 bases and J by 4 bases, with 6 bases of the junction left unmatched. The CDR3 here is CASSTQGAGYGYTF. The DNA for the CDR3 is TGTGCCAGCAGTACTCAGGGGGCAGGCTATGGCTACACCTTC.

The chain has TRBV7-3 and TRBJ2-1; 7 bases match TRBD2. J was trimmed by 5 bases and V by 2 bases; bases with no gene match: 3. The V gene's germline CDR1 is SGHTA and CDR2 FQGTGA. The CDR3 extends over 14 amino acids. As DNA, the CDR3 is TGTGCCAGCAGCTTAGCGGGAGTGAACAATGAGCAGTTCTTC. It is translated as CASSLAGVNNEQFF.

V and J are TRBV27 and TRBJ1-2, with TRBD1 matching over 7 bases. With V trimmed by 5 bases and J by 4 bases, 4 bases remained unmatched. Germline CDR1 MNHEY, CDR2 SMNVEV (reference sequence). This CDR3 is built from 13 residues. The CDR3 DNA reads TGTGCCAGCAGTCCGAGGGGGCCCTATGGCTACACCTTC. Translation gives CASSPRGPYGYTF.

J is TRBJ2-3 and V is TRBV18, with a possible D match to TRBD1 (5 bases). The germline V gene has CDR1 KGHSH and CDR2 LQKENI. Trimming took 5 bases from V and 0 from J, leaving 12 bases between them. The CDR3 has 15 residues. The CDR3 DNA reads TGTGCCAGCTCAATAGTTGACAGTAGCACAGATACGCAGTATTTT. Protein sequence: CASSIVDSSTDTQYF.

This chain links TRBV10-1 with TRBJ2-3; D possibly corresponds to TRBD1 (6 bases). Germline values: CDR1 WNHNN, CDR2 SYGVQD (reference sequence). Trimming took 3 bases from V and 3 from J, leaving 16 bases between them. The CDR3 contains 16 residues. The CDR3 sequence is CASSEGGKLRTDTQYF. The CDR3, as DNA: TGCGCCAGCAGTGAAGGGGGAAAACTGCGAACAGATACGCAGTATTTT.

The chain has TRBV4-3 and TRBJ1-1; no clear D. There are 15 residues in the CDR3. Germline assignment: CDR1 LGHNA and CDR2 YSLEER. V gave up 1 base and J gave up 4 bases, with 13 bases separating them. Here the CDR3 DNA reads TGCGCCAGCAGCCAAGTCGGCCGGGTTGGCACTGAAGCTTTCTTT. Amino acid sequence: CASSQVGRVGTEAFF.